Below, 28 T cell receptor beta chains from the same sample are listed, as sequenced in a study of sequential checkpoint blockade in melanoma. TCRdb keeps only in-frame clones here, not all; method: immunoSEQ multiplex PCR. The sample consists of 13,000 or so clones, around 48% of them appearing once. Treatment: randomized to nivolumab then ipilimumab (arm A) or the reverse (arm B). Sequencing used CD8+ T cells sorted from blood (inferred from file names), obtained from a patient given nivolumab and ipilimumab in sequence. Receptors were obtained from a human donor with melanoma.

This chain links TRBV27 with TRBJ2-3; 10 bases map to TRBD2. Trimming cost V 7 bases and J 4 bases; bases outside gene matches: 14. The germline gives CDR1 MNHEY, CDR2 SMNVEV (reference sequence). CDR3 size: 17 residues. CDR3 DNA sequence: TGTGCCAGCAAGTTGTCTAGCGGGGGTTACCTGGCAGATACGCAGTATTTT. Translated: CASKLSSGGYLADTQYF.

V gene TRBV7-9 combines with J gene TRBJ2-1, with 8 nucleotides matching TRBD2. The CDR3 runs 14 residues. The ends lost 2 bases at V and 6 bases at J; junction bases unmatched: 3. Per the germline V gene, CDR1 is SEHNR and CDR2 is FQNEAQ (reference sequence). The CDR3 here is CASSLTGGLNEQFF. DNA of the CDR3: TGTGCCAGCAGCTTAACGGGGGGGCTCAATGAGCAGTTCTTC.

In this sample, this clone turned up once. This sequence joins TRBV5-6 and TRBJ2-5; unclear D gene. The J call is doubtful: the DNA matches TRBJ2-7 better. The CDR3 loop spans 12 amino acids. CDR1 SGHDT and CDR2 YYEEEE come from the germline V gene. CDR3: CASSDGAYEQYF. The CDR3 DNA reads TGTGCCAGCAGCGACGGAGCCTACGAGCAGTACTTC.

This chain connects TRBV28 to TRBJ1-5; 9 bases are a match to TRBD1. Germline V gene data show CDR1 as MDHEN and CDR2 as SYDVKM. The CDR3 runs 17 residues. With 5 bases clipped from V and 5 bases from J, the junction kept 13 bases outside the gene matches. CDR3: CASSPTGQGLSDQPQHF. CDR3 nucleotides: TGTGCCAGCAGTCCGACAGGACAGGGGCTTTCAGATCAGCCCCAGCATTTT.

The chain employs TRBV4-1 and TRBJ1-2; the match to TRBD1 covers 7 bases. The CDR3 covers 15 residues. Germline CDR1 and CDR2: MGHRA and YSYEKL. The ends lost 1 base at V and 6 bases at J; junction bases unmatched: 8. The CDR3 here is CASSQGRGRRDGYTF. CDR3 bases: TGCGCCAGCAGCCAAGGGAGGGGGCGACGGGATGGCTACACCTTC.

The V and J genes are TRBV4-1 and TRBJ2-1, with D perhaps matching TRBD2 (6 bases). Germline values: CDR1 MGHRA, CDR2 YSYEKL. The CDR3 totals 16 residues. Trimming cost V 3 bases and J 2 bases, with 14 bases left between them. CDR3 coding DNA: TGCGCCAGCAGCCAGGACCCGGGACTCACCTACAATGAGCAGTTCTTC. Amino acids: CASSQDPGLTYNEQFF.

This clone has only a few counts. CDR3 loop: CASSGQQNTEAFF. The CDR3 DNA reads as TGTGCCAGCAGCGGACAGCAGAACACTGAAGCTTTCTTT. The gene calls are TRBV6-1 and TRBJ1-1; maybe TRBD1 (6 bases). Germline V gives CDR1 MNHNS, CDR2 SASEGT. The V end lost 6 bases, the J end lost 1 base, and 9 bases lay between the germline ends. The CDR3 loop spans 13 amino acids.

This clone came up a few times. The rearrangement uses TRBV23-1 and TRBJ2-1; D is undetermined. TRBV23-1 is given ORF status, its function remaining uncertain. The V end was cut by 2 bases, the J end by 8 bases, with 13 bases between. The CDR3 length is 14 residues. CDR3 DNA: TGCGCCAGCAGTCAAACCCGAGGTTGGGATGAGCAGTTCTTC. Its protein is CASSQTRGWDEQFF.

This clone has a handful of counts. The chain's CDR3 is CASSTLGQAPYEQYF. CDR3 DNA sequence: TGTGCCAGTTCTACTCTGGGACAGGCTCCCTACGAGCAGTACTTC. V is TRBV19 and J is TRBJ2-7; 8 nucleotides line up with TRBD1. V was clipped by 8 bases and J by 2 bases; unmatched bases: 11. The CDR3 spans 15 residues. Per germline, CDR1 LNHDA and CDR2 SQIVND (reference sequence).

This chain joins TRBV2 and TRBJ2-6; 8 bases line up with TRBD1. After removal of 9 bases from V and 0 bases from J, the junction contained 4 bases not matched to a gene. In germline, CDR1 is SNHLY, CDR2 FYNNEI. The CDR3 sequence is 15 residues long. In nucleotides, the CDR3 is TGTGCCAGAGCTGGACAGGGCTCTGGGGCCAACGTCCTGACTTTC. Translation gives CARAGQGSGANVLTF.

In DNA, the CDR3 is TGTGCCAGCAGCAAGACAGGGGGCACTGGAAACACCATATATTTT. Translation: CASSKTGGTGNTIYF. The chain carries TRBV9 and TRBJ1-3, with 10 bases that match TRBD1. The CDR3 runs 15 residues. Germline values: CDR1 SGDLS, CDR2 YYNGEE. V lost 4 bases and J lost 2; bases outside the gene matches: 3. The variable domain in full, with the rest retrieved from reference TRBV9 and TRBJ1-3, is DSGVTQTPKHLITATGQRVTLRCSPRSGDLSVYWYQQSLDQGLQFLIQYYNGEERAKGNILERFSAQQFPDLHSELNLSSLELGDSALYFCASSKTGGTGNTIYFGEGSWLTVV.

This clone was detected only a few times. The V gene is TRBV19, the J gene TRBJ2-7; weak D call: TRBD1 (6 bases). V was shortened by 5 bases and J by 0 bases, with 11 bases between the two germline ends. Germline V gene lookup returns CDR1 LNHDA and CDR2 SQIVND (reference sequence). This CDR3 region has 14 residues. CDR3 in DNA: TGTGCCAGTAGTCATCAGGGGACCTCCTACGAGCAGTACTTC. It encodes CASSHQGTSYEQYF. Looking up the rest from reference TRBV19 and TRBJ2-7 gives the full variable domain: DGGITQSPKYLFRKEGQNVTLSCEQNLNHDAMYWYRQDPGQGLRLIYYSQIVNDFQKGDIAEGYSVSREKKESFPLTVTSAQKNPTAFYLCASSHQGTSYEQYFGPGTRLTVT.

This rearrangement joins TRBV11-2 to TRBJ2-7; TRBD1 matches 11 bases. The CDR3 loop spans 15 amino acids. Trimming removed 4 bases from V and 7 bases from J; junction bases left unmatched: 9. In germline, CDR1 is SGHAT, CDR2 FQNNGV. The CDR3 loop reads CASSWASGTGGEQYF. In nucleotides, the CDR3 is TGTGCCAGCAGCTGGGCGTCCGGGACAGGGGGTGAGCAGTACTTC. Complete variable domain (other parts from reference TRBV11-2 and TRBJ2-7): EAGVAQSPRYKIIEKRQSVAFWCNPISGHATLYWYQQILGQGPKLLIQFQNNGVVDDSQLPKDRFSAERLKGVDSTLKIQPAKLEDSAVYLCASSWASGTGGEQYFGPGTRLTVT.

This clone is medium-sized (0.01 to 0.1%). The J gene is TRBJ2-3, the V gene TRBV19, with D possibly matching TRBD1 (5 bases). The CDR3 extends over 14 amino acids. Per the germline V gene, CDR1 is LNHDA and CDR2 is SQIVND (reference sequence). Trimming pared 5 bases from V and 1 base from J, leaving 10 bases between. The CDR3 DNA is TGTGCCAGTAGTCCTGGACAACGCACAGATACGCAGTATTTT. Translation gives CASSPGQRTDTQYF. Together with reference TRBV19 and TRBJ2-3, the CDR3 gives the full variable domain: DGGITQSPKYLFRKEGQNVTLSCEQNLNHDAMYWYRQDPGQGLRLIYYSQIVNDFQKGDIAEGYSVSREKKESFPLTVTSAQKNPTAFYLCASSPGQRTDTQYFGPGTRLTVL.

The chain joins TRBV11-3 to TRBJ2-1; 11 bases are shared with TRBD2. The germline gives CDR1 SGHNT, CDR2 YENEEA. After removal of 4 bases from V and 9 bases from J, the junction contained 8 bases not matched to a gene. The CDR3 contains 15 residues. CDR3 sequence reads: CASSSSGTSGGEQFF. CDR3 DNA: TGTGCCAGCAGCTCCTCCGGGACTAGCGGCGGTGAGCAGTTCTTC.

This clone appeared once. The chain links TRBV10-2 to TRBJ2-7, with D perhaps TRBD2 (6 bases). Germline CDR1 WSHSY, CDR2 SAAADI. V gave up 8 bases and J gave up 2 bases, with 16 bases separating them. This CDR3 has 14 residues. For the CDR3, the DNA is TGCGCCAGCCAGATAGCGGTCCCCCCCTACGAGCAGTACTTC. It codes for CASQIAVPPYEQYF.

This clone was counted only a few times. CDR3 sequence reads: CASSAPGQGARNYNEQFF. For the CDR3, the DNA is TGTGCCAGCAGTGCTCCGGGACAGGGGGCGAGGAACTACAATGAGCAGTTCTTC. The chain has TRBV28 and TRBJ2-1, with 12 bases identical to TRBD1. Germline V gives CDR1 MDHEN, CDR2 SYDVKM. J was trimmed by 3 bases and V by 5 bases; bases with no gene match: 11. CDR3 length: 18 amino acids.

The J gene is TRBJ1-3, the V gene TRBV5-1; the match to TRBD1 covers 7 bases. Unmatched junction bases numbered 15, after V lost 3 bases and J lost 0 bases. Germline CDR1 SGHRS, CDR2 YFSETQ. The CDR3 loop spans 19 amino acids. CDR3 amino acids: CASSSTLTGMVSSGNTIYF. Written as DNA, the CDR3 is TGCGCCAGCAGCTCCACCCTGACAGGGATGGTTAGCTCTGGAAACACCATATATTTT.

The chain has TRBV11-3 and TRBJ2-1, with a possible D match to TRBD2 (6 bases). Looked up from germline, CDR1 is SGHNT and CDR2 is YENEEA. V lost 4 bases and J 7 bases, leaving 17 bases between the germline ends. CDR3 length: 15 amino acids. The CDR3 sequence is CASSSDGVEGNEQFF. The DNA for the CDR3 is TGTGCCAGCAGCTCAGACGGAGTGGAGGGAAATGAGCAGTTCTTC.

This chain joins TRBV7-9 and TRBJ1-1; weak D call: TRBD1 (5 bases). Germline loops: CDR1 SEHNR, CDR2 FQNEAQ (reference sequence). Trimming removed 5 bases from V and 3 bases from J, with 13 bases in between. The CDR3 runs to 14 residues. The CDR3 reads CASSQGSSDTEAFF. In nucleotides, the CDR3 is TGTGCCAGCAGCCAGGGATCCTCGGACACTGAAGCTTTCTTT.

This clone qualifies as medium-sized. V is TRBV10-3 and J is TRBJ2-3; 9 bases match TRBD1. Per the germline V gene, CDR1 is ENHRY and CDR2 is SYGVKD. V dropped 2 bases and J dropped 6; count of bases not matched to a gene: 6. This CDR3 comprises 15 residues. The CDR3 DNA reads TGTGCCATCAGTGAGACAGGGGGCTCGGGGGATACGCAGTATTTT. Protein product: CAISETGGSGDTQYF.

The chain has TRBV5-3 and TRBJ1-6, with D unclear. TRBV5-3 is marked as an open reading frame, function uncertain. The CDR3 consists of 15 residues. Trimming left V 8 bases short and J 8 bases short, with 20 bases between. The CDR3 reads CASSQRKGEDSPLHF. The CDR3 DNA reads TGTGCCAGCAGCCAACGAAAAGGCGAGGATTCACCCCTCCACTTT.

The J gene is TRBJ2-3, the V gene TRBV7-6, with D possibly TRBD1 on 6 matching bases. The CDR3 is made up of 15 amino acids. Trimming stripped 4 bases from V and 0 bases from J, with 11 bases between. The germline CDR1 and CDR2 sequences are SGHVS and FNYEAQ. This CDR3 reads CASSSGALSTDTQYF. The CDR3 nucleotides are TGTGCCAGCAGCTCAGGGGCCCTTAGCACAGATACGCAGTATTTT.

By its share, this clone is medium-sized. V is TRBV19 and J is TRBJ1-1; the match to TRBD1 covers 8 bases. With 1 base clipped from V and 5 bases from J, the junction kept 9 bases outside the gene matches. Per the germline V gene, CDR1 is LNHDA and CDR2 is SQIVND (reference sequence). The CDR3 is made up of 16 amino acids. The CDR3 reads CASSIGATGGFTEAFF. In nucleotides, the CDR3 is TGTGCCAGTAGTATAGGGGCAACAGGGGGATTTACTGAAGCTTTCTTT.

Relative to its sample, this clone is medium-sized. CDR3 residues: CASSPPVVGDRVIGNEQFF. DNA of the CDR3: TGTGCCAGCAGCCCCCCGGTCGTCGGGGACAGGGTAATAGGCAATGAGCAGTTCTTC. The J gene is TRBJ2-1, the V gene TRBV7-8, with 9 bases identical to TRBD1. Looked up from germline, CDR1 is SGHVS and CDR2 is FQNEAQ. This CDR3 comprises 19 residues. The junction had 20 bases not matched to a gene; V was cut back by 5 bases and J by 6 bases.

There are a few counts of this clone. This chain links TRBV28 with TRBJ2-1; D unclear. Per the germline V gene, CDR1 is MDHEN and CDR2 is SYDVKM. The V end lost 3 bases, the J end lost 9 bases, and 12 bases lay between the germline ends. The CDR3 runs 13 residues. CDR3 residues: CASSFPHVGEQFF. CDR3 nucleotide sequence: TGTGCCAGCAGTTTCCCCCACGTCGGTGAGCAGTTCTTC. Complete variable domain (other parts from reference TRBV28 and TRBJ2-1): DVKVTQSSRYLVKRTGEKVFLECVQDMDHENMFWYRQDPGLGLRLIYFSYDVKMKEKGDIPEGYSVSREKKERFSLILESASTNQTSMYLCASSFPHVGEQFFGPGTRLTVL.

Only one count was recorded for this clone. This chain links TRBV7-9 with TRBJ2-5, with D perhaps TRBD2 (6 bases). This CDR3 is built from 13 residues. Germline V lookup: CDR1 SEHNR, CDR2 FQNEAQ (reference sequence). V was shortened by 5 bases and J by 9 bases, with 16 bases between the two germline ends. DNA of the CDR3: TGTGCCAGCAGCCCTCGGGACTCTCGGGCCCAGTACTTC. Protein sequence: CASSPRDSRAQYF.

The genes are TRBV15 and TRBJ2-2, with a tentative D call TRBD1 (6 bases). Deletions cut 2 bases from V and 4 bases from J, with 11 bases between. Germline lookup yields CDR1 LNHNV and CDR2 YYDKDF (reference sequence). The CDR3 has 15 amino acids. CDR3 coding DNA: TGTGCCACCAGCAGAACAACAGGGAGCACCGGGGAGCTGTTTTTT. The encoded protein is CATSRTTGSTGELFF.